The rows below give T cell receptor beta chains drawn from one sample of a study of cytomegalovirus exposure and HLA in healthy donors. Sequenced by immunoSEQ multiplex PCR; TCRdb stores in-frame clones only, minus some. The sample holds about 78,000 clones; approximately 70% are singletons and the top ten take approximately 12%. The sequencing sample was made of PBMCs. These receptor sequences come from a woman in her thirties or forties in good health and CMV-seropositive. Both conserved end residues are part of each CDR3.

TRBJ2-7	TRBV28	13	CASSGTGGYEQYF
TRBJ2-2	TRBV7-8	12	CASSWGVGELFF
TRBJ2-1	TRBV30	14	CAWSGGSFYNEQFF
TRBJ1-3	TRBV4-2	16	CASSQDLRGSGNTIYF
TRBJ2-3	TRBV5-6	13	CASSVALTDTQYF
TRBJ2-7	TRBV6-5	11	CASSRESEQYF
TRBJ2-3	TRBV9	15	CASSLVAGSTDTQYF
TRBJ1-1	TRBV28	16	CASSFKFGQGNTEAFF
TRBJ1-6	TRBV9	15	CASSVDSSYNSPLHF
TRBJ2-2	TRBV2	12	CASSKPGRGAFF
TRBJ1-2	TRBV10-3	14	CAITPGQMGDGYTF
TRBJ1-3	TRBV4-1	15	CASSHQGATGDTIYF
TRBJ2-1	TRBV4-2	16	CASSGDRDREYNEQFF
TRBJ2-5	TRBV6-1	14	CASSPRTGVETQYF
TRBJ2-1	TRBV5-1	16	CASSLERLAAYNEQFF
TRBJ2-3	TRBV30	14	CAWSVSGGTDTQYF
TRBJ2-1	TRBV5-1	14	CASSPRAGNNEQFF
TRBJ2-3	TRBV5-1	19	CASSLGTSGGPPGTDTQYF
TRBJ1-1	TRBV4-1	14	CASSQGWAGIEAFF